The 4 T cell receptor beta chains listed next were all sequenced from one sample in a study of OX40 agonist ivuxolimab in advanced cancers. Here immunoSEQ multiplex PCR was the method, and the copy in TCRdb shows in-frame clones only, minus some. The data hold about 80,000 clones, with approximately 94% observed a single time. The sequencing here drew on CD4+ or CD8+ T cells sorted from blood, taken in a trial of the OX40 agonist ivuxolimab. The receptors shown here come from an adult with an advanced solid tumor such as melanoma, head and neck, liver or kidney cancer.

Concerning this clone: At one end, the junction sequence differs from germline, possibly due to a read error. This chain uses TRBV7-7 with TRBJ2-3; 14 nucleotides agree with TRBD2. The CDR3 runs to 16 residues. Germline V gene data show CDR1 as SSHAT and CDR2 as FNYEAQ (reference sequence). DNA for the CDR3: TGTGCTAGCAGCTTGGGACTAGCGGGGGGCACAGATACGCAGTATTTT. It yields the protein CASSLGLAGGTDTQYF.

This clone has more than one count but fewer than ten. V is TRBV19 and J is TRBJ1-2; D is unresolved. Germline CDR1 is LNHDA and CDR2 is SQIVND (reference sequence). V shed 4 bases and J shed 3 bases, with 6 bases lying between them. CDR3 length: 12 amino acids. The CDR3 DNA follows: TGTGCCAGTAGTAGGTACCACTATGGCTACACCTTC. Translated: CASSRYHYGYTF.

The rearrangement joins TRBV10-2 to TRBJ2-5; maybe TRBD2 (6 bases). The V end lost 3 bases, the J end lost 5 bases, and 19 bases lay between the germline ends. In germline, CDR1 is WSHSY, CDR2 SAAADI. The CDR3 is 16 amino acids. The CDR3 sequence: CASSEETSDILETQYF. The CDR3 DNA is TGCGCCAGCAGTGAAGAGACTAGTGACATTTTGGAGACCCAGTACTTC.

This rearrangement joins TRBV19 to TRBJ2-3, with D hard to call. The germline CDR1 and CDR2 sequences are LNHDA and SQIVND (reference sequence). This CDR3 region has 14 residues. Trimming cost V 3 bases and J 2 bases, with 9 bases left between them. The CDR3 DNA reads TGTGCCAGTAGTATCTATCGAAACACAGATACGCAGTATTTT. Protein sequence: CASSIYRNTDTQYF.